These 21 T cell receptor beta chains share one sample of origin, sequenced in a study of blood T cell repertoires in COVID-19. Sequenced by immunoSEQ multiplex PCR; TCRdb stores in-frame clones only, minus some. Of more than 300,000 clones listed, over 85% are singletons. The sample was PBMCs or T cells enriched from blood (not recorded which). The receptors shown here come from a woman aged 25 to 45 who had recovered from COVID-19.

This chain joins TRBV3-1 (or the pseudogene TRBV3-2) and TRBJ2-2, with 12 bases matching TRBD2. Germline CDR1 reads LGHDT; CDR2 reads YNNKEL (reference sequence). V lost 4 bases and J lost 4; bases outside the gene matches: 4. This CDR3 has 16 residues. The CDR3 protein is CASSPSSGRATGELFF. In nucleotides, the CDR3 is TGTGCCAGCAGCCCTTCTAGCGGGAGGGCCACCGGGGAGCTGTTTTTT.

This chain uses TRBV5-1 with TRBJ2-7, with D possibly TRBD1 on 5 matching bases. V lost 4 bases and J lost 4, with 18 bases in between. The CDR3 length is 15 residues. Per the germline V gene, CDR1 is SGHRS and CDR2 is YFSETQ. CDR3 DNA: TGCGCCAGCAGCCCGGTTGCAGGACGGACATACGAGCAGTACTTC. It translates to CASSPVAGRTYEQYF.

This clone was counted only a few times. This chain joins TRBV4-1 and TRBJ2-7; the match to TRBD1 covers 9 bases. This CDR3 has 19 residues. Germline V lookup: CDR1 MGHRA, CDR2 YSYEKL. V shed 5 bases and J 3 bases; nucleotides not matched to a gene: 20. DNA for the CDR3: TGCGCCAGCAGCTTTAATCTTCATTCGGGACAGGGAGCGGACTACGAGCAGTACTTC. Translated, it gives CASSFNLHSGQGADYEQYF.

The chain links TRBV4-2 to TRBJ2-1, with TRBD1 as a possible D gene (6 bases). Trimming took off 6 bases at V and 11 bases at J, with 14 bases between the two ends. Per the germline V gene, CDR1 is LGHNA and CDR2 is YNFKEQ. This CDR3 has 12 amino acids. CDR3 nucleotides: TGTGCCAGCAGTCCTCCGGGACAAAAGCAGTTCTTC. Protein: CASSPPGQKQFF.

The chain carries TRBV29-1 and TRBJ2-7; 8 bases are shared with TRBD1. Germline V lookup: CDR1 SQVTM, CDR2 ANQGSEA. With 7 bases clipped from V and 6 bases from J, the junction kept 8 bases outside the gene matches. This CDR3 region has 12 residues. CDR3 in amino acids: CSAVDRVGEQYF. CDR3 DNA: TGCAGCGCAGTGGACAGGGTAGGCGAGCAGTACTTC.

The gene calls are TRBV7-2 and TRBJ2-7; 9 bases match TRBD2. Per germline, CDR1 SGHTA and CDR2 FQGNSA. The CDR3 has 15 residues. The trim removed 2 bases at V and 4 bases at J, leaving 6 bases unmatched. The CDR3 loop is CASSLRAGGGYEQYF. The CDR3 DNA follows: TGTGCCAGCAGCTTACGGGCGGGAGGGGGGTACGAGCAGTACTTC.

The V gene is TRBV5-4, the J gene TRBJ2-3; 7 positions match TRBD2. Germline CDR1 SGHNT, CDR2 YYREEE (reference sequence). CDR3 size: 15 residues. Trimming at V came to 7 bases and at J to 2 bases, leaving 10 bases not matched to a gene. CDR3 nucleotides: TGTGCCAGCCTCCCGGGCGGGAGCTCCACAGATACGCAGTATTTT. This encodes CASLPGGSSTDTQYF.

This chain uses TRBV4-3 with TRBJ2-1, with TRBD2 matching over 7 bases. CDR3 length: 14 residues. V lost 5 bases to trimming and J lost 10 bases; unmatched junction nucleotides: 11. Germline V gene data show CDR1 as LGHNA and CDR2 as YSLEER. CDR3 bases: TGCGCCAGCAGCTGGACTAGTGGGCTCAGCGAGCAGTTCTTC. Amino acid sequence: CASSWTSGLSEQFF.

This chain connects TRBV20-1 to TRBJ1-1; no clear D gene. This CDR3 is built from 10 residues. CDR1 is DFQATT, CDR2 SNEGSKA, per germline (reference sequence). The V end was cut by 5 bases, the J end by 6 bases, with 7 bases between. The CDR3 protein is CSASYSEAFF. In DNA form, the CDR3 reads TGCAGTGCTTCATACTCTGAAGCTTTCTTT.

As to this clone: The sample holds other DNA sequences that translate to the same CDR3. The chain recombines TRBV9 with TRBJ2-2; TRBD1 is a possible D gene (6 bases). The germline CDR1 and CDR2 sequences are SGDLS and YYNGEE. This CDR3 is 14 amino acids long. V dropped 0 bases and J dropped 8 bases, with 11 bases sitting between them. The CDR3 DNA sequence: TGTGCCAGCAGCGTAGGAGGGGGTGCGGGGGAGCTGTTTTTT. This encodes CASSVGGGAGELFF.

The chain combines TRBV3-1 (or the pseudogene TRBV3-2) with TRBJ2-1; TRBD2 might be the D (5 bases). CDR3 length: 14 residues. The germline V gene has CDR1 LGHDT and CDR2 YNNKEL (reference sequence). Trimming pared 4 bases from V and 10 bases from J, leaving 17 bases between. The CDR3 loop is CASSPSHLQREQFF. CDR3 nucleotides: TGTGCCAGCAGCCCTAGTCACCTTCAGCGGGAGCAGTTCTTC.

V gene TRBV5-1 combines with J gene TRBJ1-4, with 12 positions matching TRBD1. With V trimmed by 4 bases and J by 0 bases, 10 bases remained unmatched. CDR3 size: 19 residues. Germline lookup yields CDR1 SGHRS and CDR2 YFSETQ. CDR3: CASSPGQGALSSTNEKLFF. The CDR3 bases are TGCGCCAGCAGCCCGGGACAGGGGGCCCTAAGCTCAACTAATGAAAAACTGTTTTTT.

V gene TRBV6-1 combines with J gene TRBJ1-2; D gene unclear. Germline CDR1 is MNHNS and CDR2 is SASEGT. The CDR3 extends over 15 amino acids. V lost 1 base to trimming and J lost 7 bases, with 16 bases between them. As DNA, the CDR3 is TGTGCCAGCAGTGAAGGATTGAGGTTTGTTGGTGGCTACACCTTC. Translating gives CASSEGLRFVGGYTF.

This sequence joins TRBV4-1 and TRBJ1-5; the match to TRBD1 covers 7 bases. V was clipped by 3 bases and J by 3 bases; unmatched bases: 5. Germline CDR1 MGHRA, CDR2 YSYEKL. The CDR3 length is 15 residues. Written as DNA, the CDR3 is TGCGCCAGCAGCCAGGACAGGACCCACAATCAGCCCCAGCATTTT. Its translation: CASSQDRTHNQPQHF.

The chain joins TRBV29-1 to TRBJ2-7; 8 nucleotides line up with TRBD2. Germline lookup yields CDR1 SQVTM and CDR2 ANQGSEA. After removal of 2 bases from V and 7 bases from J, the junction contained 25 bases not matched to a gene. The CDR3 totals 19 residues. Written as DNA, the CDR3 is TGCAGCGTTGAAATTCAGCGGCGTGACGTGAGGAGCGGGAGAGGTGAGCAGTACTTC. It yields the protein CSVEIQRRDVRSGRGEQYF.

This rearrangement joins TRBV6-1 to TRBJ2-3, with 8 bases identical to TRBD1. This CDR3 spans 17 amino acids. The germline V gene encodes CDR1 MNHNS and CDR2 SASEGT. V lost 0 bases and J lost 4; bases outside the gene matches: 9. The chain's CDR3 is CASSEALGTGSADTQYF. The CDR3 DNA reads TGTGCCAGCAGTGAAGCGCTAGGGACAGGCTCTGCAGATACGCAGTATTTT.

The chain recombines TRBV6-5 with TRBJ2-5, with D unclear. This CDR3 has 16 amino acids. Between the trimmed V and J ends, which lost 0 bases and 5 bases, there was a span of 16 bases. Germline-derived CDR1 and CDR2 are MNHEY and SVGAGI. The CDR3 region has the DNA TGTGCCAGCAGTTACTCCGCGGCTCCTCCGTGGGAGACCCAGTACTTC. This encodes CASSYSAAPPWETQYF.

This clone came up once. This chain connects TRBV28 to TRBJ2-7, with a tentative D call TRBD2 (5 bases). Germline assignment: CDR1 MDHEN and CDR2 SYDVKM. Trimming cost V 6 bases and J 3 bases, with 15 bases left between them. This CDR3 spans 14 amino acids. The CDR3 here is CASSTDWRVYEQYF. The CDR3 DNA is TGTGCCAGCAGCACCGACTGGCGGGTCTACGAGCAGTACTTC. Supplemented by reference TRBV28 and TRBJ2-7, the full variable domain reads DVKVTQSSRYLVKRTGEKVFLECVQDMDHENMFWYRQDPGLGLRLIYFSYDVKMKEKGDIPEGYSVSREKKERFSLILESASTNQTSMYLCASSTDWRVYEQYFGPGTRLTVT.

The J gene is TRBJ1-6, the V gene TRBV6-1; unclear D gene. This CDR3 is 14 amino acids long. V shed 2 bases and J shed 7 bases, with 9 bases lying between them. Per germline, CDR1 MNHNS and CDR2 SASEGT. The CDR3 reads CASSELVQNSPLHF. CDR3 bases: TGTGCCAGCAGTGAACTGGTACAGAATTCACCCCTCCACTTT.

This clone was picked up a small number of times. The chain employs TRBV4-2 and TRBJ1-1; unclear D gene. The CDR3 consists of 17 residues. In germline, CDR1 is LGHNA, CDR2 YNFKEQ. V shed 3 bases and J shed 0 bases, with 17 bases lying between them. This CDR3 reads CASSHSYNGGLNTEAFF. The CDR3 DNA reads TGTGCCAGCAGCCATTCTTACAACGGCGGGCTGAACACTGAAGCTTTCTTT.

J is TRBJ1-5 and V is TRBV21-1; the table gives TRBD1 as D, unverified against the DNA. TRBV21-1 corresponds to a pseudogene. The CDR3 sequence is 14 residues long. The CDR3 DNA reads TGTGCCAGCAGCAAAGGGACAGATCATCAGCCCCAGCATTTT. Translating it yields CASSKGTDHQPQHF.